This T cell receptor beta chain was sequenced during a study of T cells after yellow fever vaccination. On the study more broadly: SMART-Seq v4 Ultra Low Input prepared the low-cell-number fractions. Findings and caveats of the study: A minor fraction of clonotypes spanned both CD4 and CD8 compartments. Re-detected after boosting: most primary clones, about 96% of CD4 and about 85% of CD8.

V lost 7 bases, J lost 6 bases, and 26 bases lay in between. Per the germline V gene, CDR1 is SQVTM and CDR2 is ANQGSEA. This CDR3 comprises 16 residues. About this clonotype itself: Its target is not known.

MiXCR was run by TCRdb on the 5' RACE reads, yielding one entry per CDR3 protein. The data show roughly 520,000 distinct CDR3 sequences, about a fifth seen once. The specimen was PBMCs, collected less than 25 days after the first yellow fever vaccination. The sequence came from a man younger than 35 who received the YFV17D yellow fever vaccine. The chain employs TRBV29-1 and TRBJ2-3; D is possibly TRBD1 or TRBD2 (6 bases each). In nucleotides, the CDR3 is TGCAGCGGCGAAGGTGGAGGGGGAACCCCTTCGGATACGCAGTATTTT. Encoded protein: CSGEGGGGTPSDTQYF.